The source of this TCR beta chain is a study of blood T cell repertoires in COVID-19. Original processing notes: Nucleated cell counts were estimated from reference gene primer amplification. TCRdb keeps only in-frame clones here, not all; method: immunoSEQ multiplex PCR. Clone size and the V and J calls come from that table; the DNA yielded D and trimming. The top ten hold about 15% of the sample, which has about 65,000 clones, 81% seen once. V gave up 7 bases and J gave up 4 bases; unmatched junction bases: 12. The CDR3 sequence is 16 residues long. Germline assignment: CDR1 GTSNPN and CDR2 SVGIG (reference sequence).

The chain employs TRBV30 and TRBJ2-2; 10 bases map to TRBD2. Sequencing used peripheral blood. The source is a man older than 75 with acute or convalescent COVID-19. The CDR3 nucleotides are TGTGCCTACCCCGCGAGCGGGGGGGCGGGCACCGGGGAGCTGTTTTTT. Amino acids: CAYPASGGAGTGELFF.